This T cell receptor (beta chain) was found in a study of T cells in Graves' hyperthyroidism and ophthalmopathy. Looking at the study overall: Peripheral blood was acquired at first diagnosis, ahead of any therapy whatsoever.

General study results and limits: In blood, most of the thyroid clonotypes expanded above 0.001 were also present.

TCR beta CDR3 regions were amplified from RNA. The HTBI set primed first-round TCR CDR3 RT-PCR. TCRdb itself ran the multiplex PCR reads through MiXCR, one entry per CDR3 protein. The sample includes under 400,000 distinct CDR3 sequences, about 15% of them seen just once. Germline V lookup: CDR1 KGHSH, CDR2 LQKENI. The CDR3 is 12 residues long. Trimming cost V 9 bases and J 3 bases, with 12 bases left between them. This clonotype has a count of ten or more. The antigen remains unidentified. Not enrolled were patients with uncontrolled infection, other autoimmune disease, pregnancy or lactation. Fresh peripheral blood, 8 to 10 ml, was the source of the PBMCs.

The chain carries TRBV18 and TRBJ2-7; D remains unclear. The sample was blood. This clonotype originated in a woman aged 55-69 years with Graves' ophthalmopathy. In nucleotides, the CDR3 is TGTGCCAGGATGAGGTTGGGCTACGAGCAGTACTTC. Translation: CARMRLGYEQYF.